These 23 T cell receptor beta chains were sequenced from one sample in a study of blood T cell repertoires in COVID-19. Generated by immunoSEQ multiplex PCR, the TCRdb table keeps only in-frame clones and is missing some. In the table there are roughly 110,000 clones, roughly 81% of which are singletons. The sequenced sample was peripheral blood. These receptors all come from a man aged 40-55 years with acute or convalescent COVID-19.

The chain combines TRBV7-3 with TRBJ2-3; weak D call: TRBD2 (7 bases). In germline, CDR1 is SGHTA, CDR2 FQGTGA. V shed 4 bases and J shed 6 bases, with 17 bases lying between them. This CDR3 region has 15 residues. The CDR3 nucleotides read TGTGCCAGCAGCTCGCGGGGGCCGCCTACCGATACGCAGTATTTT. Translating gives CASSSRGPPTDTQYF.

V and J are TRBV11-2 and TRBJ1-2; 8 nucleotides agree with TRBD1. This CDR3 has 14 amino acids. From germline, CDR1 is SGHAT and CDR2 FQNNGV. V was pared by 5 bases and J by 8 bases, with 10 bases of the junction left unmatched. This chain's CDR3 is CASSARQGFVGYTF. CDR3 nucleotides: TGTGCCAGCAGCGCCCGACAGGGGTTTGTGGGCTACACCTTC.

This clone came up once. The J gene is TRBJ1-5, the V gene TRBV5-6; D gene unclear. Germline CDR1 SGHDT, CDR2 YYEEEE. The V gene lost 1 base and the J gene lost 0 bases, with 11 bases spanning the gap. The CDR3 consists of 16 residues. The CDR3 here is CASSLLSTYSNQPQHF. The DNA of the CDR3 is TGTGCCAGCAGCTTGTTGAGCACCTATAGCAATCAGCCCCAGCATTTT.

The chain carries TRBV30 and TRBJ1-2; TRBD1 might be the D (6 bases). The CDR3 has 13 residues. Germline values: CDR1 GTSNPN, CDR2 SVGIG (reference sequence). V was clipped by 2 bases and J by 2 bases, with 9 bases between them. The CDR3, as DNA: TGTGCCTGGAGTAGGACAGTCAACTATGGCTACACCTTC. Amino acids: CAWSRTVNYGYTF.

CDR3 amino acids: CASKAGSYEQYF. CDR3 bases: TGTGCCAGCAAAGCGGGGAGCTACGAGCAGTACTTC. V is TRBV7-2 and J is TRBJ2-7; TRBD2 matches 7 bases. The CDR3 is 12 amino acids. Germline V gene data show CDR1 as SGHTA and CDR2 as FQGNSA. With 7 bases clipped from V and 3 bases from J, the junction kept 3 bases outside the gene matches.

CDR3 nucleotide sequence: TGCGCCAGCAGCCAAGTGTTAGCGGGGGACTACGAGCAGTACTTC. As protein: CASSQVLAGDYEQYF. This chain connects TRBV4-1 to TRBJ2-7; 9 bases match TRBD2. The junction had 4 bases not matched to a gene; V was cut back by 1 base and J by 3 bases. CDR1 and CDR2 from the germline V gene are MGHRA and YSYEKL. The CDR3 covers 15 residues.

The chain has TRBV11-1 and TRBJ2-5, with TRBD1 matching 7 bases. CDR1 and CDR2 (germline): SGHAT, FQDESV (reference sequence). CDR3 length: 16 amino acids. The ends lost 1 base at V and 5 bases at J; junction bases unmatched: 10. Here the CDR3 DNA reads TGTGCCAGCAGCTTAGAGTGGGACAGAGGGCGTGAGACCCAGTACTTC. It is translated as CASSLEWDRGRETQYF. The entire variable domain, with the rest obtained from reference TRBV11-1 and TRBJ2-5, is as follows: EAEVAQSPRYKITEKSQAVAFWCDPISGHATLYWYRQILGQGPELLVQFQDESVVDDSQLPKDRFSAERLKGVDSTLKIQPAELGDSAMYLCASSLEWDRGRETQYFGPGTRLLVL.

The chain uses TRBV3-1 (or the pseudogene TRBV3-2) and TRBJ1-2; TRBD1 is a possible D gene (5 bases). The germline CDR1 and CDR2 sequences are LGHDT and YNNKEL (reference sequence). The CDR3 is made up of 16 amino acids. The germline V and J ends were trimmed by 0 bases and 2 bases, with 13 bases remaining between them. The CDR3 bases are TGTGCCAGCAGCCAAGATCGGCGTAGGGGCAACTATGGCTACACCTTC. Translated: CASSQDRRRGNYGYTF.

V usage is TRBV3-1 (or the pseudogene TRBV3-2) and J usage is TRBJ2-2; 9 bases are shared with TRBD1. CDR1 and CDR2 from the germline V gene are LGHDT and YNNKEL (reference sequence). J lost 4 bases, V lost 1 base, and 4 bases had no gene match. The CDR3 contains 16 residues. The CDR3 DNA sequence: TGTGCCAGCAGCCAAGCCGGGACAGGGCCCACCGGGGAGCTGTTTTTT. It is translated as CASSQAGTGPTGELFF.

J is TRBJ2-2 and V is TRBV24-1; tentative D call: TRBD1 (6 bases). Germline assignment: CDR1 KGHDR and CDR2 SFDVKD. The CDR3 covers 17 residues. The germline V and J ends were trimmed by 4 bases and 0 bases, with 14 bases remaining between them. CDR3 DNA sequence: TGTGCCACCAGTGACGGACAGCATTACGCGAACACCGGGGAGCTGTTTTTT. It yields the protein CATSDGQHYANTGELFF.

V gene TRBV7-9 combines with J gene TRBJ2-7; perhaps TRBD2 as D (6 bases). This CDR3 has 12 amino acids. Germline CDR1 and CDR2: SEHNR and FQNEAQ (reference sequence). The V end was cut by 0 bases, the J end by 7 bases, with 7 bases between. CDR3 sequence (DNA): TGTGCCAGCAGCTTAGCCCGGGGGGAGCAGTACTTC. Translation gives CASSLARGEQYF.

The V gene is TRBV2, the J gene TRBJ1-2; TRBD1 might be the D (5 bases). CDR3 size: 12 residues. CDR1 is SNHLY, CDR2 FYNNEI, per germline. Trimming pared 6 bases from V and 5 bases from J, leaving 10 bases between. In DNA, the CDR3 is TGTGCCAGCAGGGGACGGGGGTATGGCTACACCTTC. It yields the protein CASRGRGYGYTF.

The rearrangement uses TRBV2 and TRBJ1-1; the match to TRBD1 covers 9 bases. The CDR3 has 14 amino acids. J lost 2 bases, V lost 6 bases, and 4 bases had no gene match. From germline, CDR1 is SNHLY and CDR2 FYNNEI. The DNA for the CDR3 is TGTGCCAGCAGAGACAGGGGGACTAACACTGAAGCTTTCTTT. Encoded protein: CASRDRGTNTEAFF.

The gene calls are TRBV3-1 (or the pseudogene TRBV3-2) and TRBJ2-3, with 7 bases fitting TRBD2. CDR3 length: 15 amino acids. Germline lookup yields CDR1 LGHDT and CDR2 YNNKEL (reference sequence). The junction had 9 bases not matched to a gene; V was cut back by 6 bases and J by 3 bases. CDR3 DNA: TGTGCCAGCAGACCCGGGGCGGGAGTAACAGATACGCAGTATTTT. As protein: CASRPGAGVTDTQYF.

Of note for this clone: The identical CDR3 is also encoded by other nucleotide sequences in the sample. This chain connects TRBV15 to TRBJ2-5; D may be TRBD1 (6 bases). CDR3 length equals 14 residues. Germline CDR1 and CDR2: LNHNV and YYDKDF (reference sequence). Trimming removed 0 bases from V and 4 bases from J, with 9 bases in between. The CDR3 is CATSRDRGGETQYF. The DNA for the CDR3 is TGTGCCACCAGCAGAGACAGGGGTGGAGAGACCCAGTACTTC.

The V call is TRBV23-1, the J call TRBJ2-7, with D perhaps TRBD2 (5 bases). TRBV23-1 is annotated as an ORF whose role is uncertain. The CDR3 spans 17 residues. Trimming took 6 bases from V and 0 from J, leaving 21 bases between them. CDR3 in amino acids: CASSPSEGSRISYEQYF. The CDR3 nucleotides are TGCGCCAGCAGCCCAAGCGAGGGCAGTAGGATCTCCTACGAGCAGTACTTC.

The CDR3 nucleotides are TGTGCCAGCTCACGAGACAGGGGGCGTGACTATGGCTACACCTTC. Translation gives CASSRDRGRDYGYTF. The chain carries TRBV18 and TRBJ1-2, with TRBD1 identical over 10 bases. Looked up from germline, CDR1 is KGHSH and CDR2 is LQKENI. Trimming at V came to 4 bases and at J to 3 bases, leaving 5 bases not matched to a gene. CDR3 size: 15 residues.

The CDR3 nucleotides read TGTGCCAGCAGCATTAGCGGGGCCGTCCACACCGGGGAGCTGTTTTTT. As protein: CASSISGAVHTGELFF. The rearrangement links TRBV13 to TRBJ2-2, with TRBD2 identical over 8 bases. Trimming took 5 bases from V and 3 from J; bases not matched to a gene: 8. Per the germline V gene, CDR1 is PRHDT and CDR2 is FYEKMQ (reference sequence). The CDR3 is 16 amino acids.

This clone appeared a few times. V usage is TRBV5-5 and J usage is TRBJ2-7; the D gene is possibly TRBD1 (6 bases). Germline V lookup: CDR1 SGHKS, CDR2 YYEKEE (reference sequence). The CDR3 has 12 residues. With 4 bases removed from V and 3 bases from J, the gap between germline ends came to 8 bases. The CDR3 here is CASSLTGYEQYF. The CDR3 DNA is TGTGCCAGCAGCCTGACAGGCTACGAGCAGTACTTC.

The chain joins TRBV15 to TRBJ2-2; 11 nucleotides match TRBD2. V dropped 3 bases and J dropped 6; count of bases not matched to a gene: 6. The V gene's germline CDR1 is LNHNV and CDR2 YYDKDF (reference sequence). This CDR3 region has 16 residues. Here the CDR3 reads CATSRTSGVASGELFF. The CDR3 nucleotides are TGTGCCACCAGCAGGACTAGCGGGGTCGCATCCGGGGAGCTGTTTTTT.

The V gene is TRBV9, the J gene TRBJ2-3, with TRBD2 identical over 9 bases. The germline gives CDR1 SGDLS, CDR2 YYNGEE. After removal of 3 bases from V and 6 bases from J, the junction contained 8 bases not matched to a gene. This CDR3 region has 15 residues. This chain's CDR3 is CASSASGERADTQYF. CDR3 DNA sequence: TGTGCCAGCAGCGCTAGCGGGGAAAGGGCGGATACGCAGTATTTT.

This rearrangement joins TRBV24-1 to TRBJ2-1, with D unresolved. Deletions cut 10 bases from V and 5 bases from J, with 14 bases between. This CDR3 contains 13 residues. Germline V gene lookup returns CDR1 KGHDR and CDR2 SFDVKD. Written as DNA, the CDR3 is TGTGCCACTGCCCGCGTGGTAGACAATGAGCAGTTCTTC. Translation: CATARVVDNEQFF.

The V call is TRBV9, the J call TRBJ2-3, with D hard to call. Per germline, CDR1 SGDLS and CDR2 YYNGEE. V lost 0 bases, J lost 4 bases, and 12 bases lay in between. This CDR3 has 15 residues. The CDR3, as DNA: TGTGCCAGCAGCGTAGTTAGCAGCTCCTCAGATACGCAGTATTTT. The encoded protein is CASSVVSSSSDTQYF.